This TCR beta chain was recovered during a study of CD8 T cells in ankylosing spondylitis (dated by TCRdb to about 2017). Concerning the study at large: To find TCR variants linked to disease, the study profiled T cell receptor beta repertoires in ankylosing spondylitis patients and healthy donors. Peripheral blood was sampled, and synovial fluid was additionally collected from ankylosing spondylitis patients. The whole study cohort included 85 to 120 healthy donors and some 27 ankylosing spondylitis patients.

What the work shows at the level of the full study, not this receptor alone: A CD8+ phenotype was shown by the disease-linked clones, which were found at relatively low frequencies in peripheral blood. Blood from ankylosing spondylitis patients appeared to be characterized by a TCR beta motif made up of about 8 highly homologous amino acid variants. Some motif variants had previously been reported in the synovial fluid and blood of reactive arthritis patients, which suggests shared mechanisms of disease initiation. Significant enrichment of the disease-linked clones was reported in matched synovial fluid samples from ankylosing spondylitis patients.

The sequencing machine was an Illumina HiSeq 2500. Quantitative 5'-RACE with molecular barcodes was the method used to prepare the TCR beta libraries. In the original analysis: To identify disease-linked TCR variants, a new computational method was used, one built on a probabilistic model of VDJ rearrangement. TCRdb took the public reads, trimmed them with fastp at Q25, ran MiXCR for clone calling and kept in-frame beta chains. All rows with the same CDR3 protein become a single entry with the most common DNA and genes. The V and J calls, along with clone size, are taken from TCRdb and not from the paper's own processing. The table for this sample lists 800,000 to 900,000 distinct CDR3 sequences; over 9.5% of them were counted only once. The ten largest clonotypes hold approximately 0.46% of the sample. A note on this clonotype: Its recognized antigen is unknown. One base away there is no much larger clone; base qualities are not given.

The sample comprised blood, either unsorted or a sorted T cell fraction (not recorded which). This TCR came from a male donor with ankylosing spondylitis.

The sequenced DNA: TGTGCCAGCAGCTCCGTGGGGGGAGGTAGCTCCTACAATGAGCAGTTCTTC. Its protein product is CASSSVGGGSSYNEQFF. The chain is encoded by TRBV7-8 joined to TRBJ2-1, with a weak D call of TRBD2 (6 bases match). V is pared back by 4 bases and J by 0 bases, with 16 bases lying between the germline termini. From cysteine to phenylalanine, the CDR3 is 17 amino acids long. Of all the DNA, just the CDR3 is kept, 51 bases in frame from base 1. The germline V gene gives CDR1 as SGHVS and CDR2 as FQNEAQ. When the CDR3 is completed using the reference TRBV7-8 and TRBJ2-1 genes on either side, the full variable domain is GAGVSQSPRYKVAKRGQDVALRCDPISGHVSLFWYQQALGQGPEFLTYFQNEAQLDKSGLPSDRFFAERPEGSVSTLKIQRTQQEDSAVYLCASSSVGGGSSYNEQFFGPGTRLTVL.